This TCR beta chain was recovered during a study of type 1 regulatory T cells. Overall study: T-allo10 is an in vitro-generated, Tr1-enriched CD4 T cell product specific for alloantigen. Findings of the study overall: Type 1 regulatory T cells had a more restricted TCR repertoire than non-type 1 regulatory T cells.

TCRdb fed the reads into MiXCR, producing one record per CDR3 protein. The sample lists about 42,000 distinct CDR3 sequences; about 12% were seen once. This clonotype showed up many times. The antigen remains unidentified. Germline V gives CDR1 SGHTA, CDR2 FQGNSA. Trimming took off 1 base at V and 2 bases at J, with 15 bases between the two ends. This CDR3 is built from 16 residues. V is TRBV7-2 and J is TRBJ2-7, with D maybe TRBD2 (6 bases). Sequenced: cultured non-Tr1 T cells, either the whole culture or a sorted T cell fraction (not recorded which). The sequence came from a human donor in good health. The CDR3 nucleotides are TGTGCCAGCAGCTTAGTCGGTGGGACTGATACCTACGAGCAGTACTTC. This translates into CASSLVGGTDTYEQYF.